Given below is one TCR beta chain in context. This record comes from a study of follicular helper T cells after annual influenza vaccination. Described time point: 2014-2015 season, pre-vaccination. Germline V gene lookup returns CDR1 MNHEY and CDR2 SVGAGI. The CDR3 length is 15 residues. Trimming left V 2 bases short and J 0 bases short, with 8 bases between. Libraries were prepared by immunoSEQ multiplex PCR; TCRdb keeps only in-frame clonotypes and omits some of them. The table lists about 8,700 clones, roughly 85% of them singletons. The chain joins TRBV6-5 to TRBJ1-5, with unresolved D. The specimen was CXCR5+ CD38- circulating T follicular helper cells from blood, collected on the day of influenza vaccination. Subset described: circulating Tfh, non-naive CD4+CXCR5+PD-1+ (ICOS+CD38+ or ICOS-CD38-). This receptor was taken from an adult who received the influenza vaccine. Here the CDR3 DNA reads TGTGCCAGCAGTTACACCTCGTCTAGCAATCAGCCCCAGCATTTT. This codes for CASSYTSSSNQPQHF.